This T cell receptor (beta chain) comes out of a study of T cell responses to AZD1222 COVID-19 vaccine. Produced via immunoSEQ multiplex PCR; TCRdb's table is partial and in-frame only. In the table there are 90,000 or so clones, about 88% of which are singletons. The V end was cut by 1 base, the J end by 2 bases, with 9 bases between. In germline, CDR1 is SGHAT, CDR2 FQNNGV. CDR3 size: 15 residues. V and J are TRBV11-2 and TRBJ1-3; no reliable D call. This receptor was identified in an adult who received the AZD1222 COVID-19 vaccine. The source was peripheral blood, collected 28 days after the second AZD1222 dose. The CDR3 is CASSLVWTAGNTIYF. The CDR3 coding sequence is TGTGCCAGCAGCTTAGTATGGACTGCTGGAAACACCATATATTTT.